This is a list of T cell receptor beta chains from one sample in a study of early T cells in non-severe SARS-CoV-2 infection. TCRdb reprocessed the 5' RACE reads via MiXCR and lists one record per CDR3 protein. The data contain around 53,000 distinct CDR3 sequences, 9.5% to 15% of them seen just once; the ten biggest clones take up 2.5%. This material consisted of whole blood, taken at baseline. The receptors stem from an adult who was a healthcare worker with PCR-confirmed SARS-CoV-2 infection or an uninfected control (not recorded which). Each CDR3 is given with its conserved first and last residue. Fields, in order: CDR3 protein, V gene, J gene, D gene. A D gene is named only where the DNA matches it firmly.

CASSFAAESEQYF	TRBV27	TRBJ2-7	-
CASSIDRGKQYF	TRBV6-2/TRBV6-3	TRBJ2-7	TRBD1
CASSLIRGRADTQYF	TRBV11-2	TRBJ2-3	-
CSATRGSSYNSPLHF	TRBV20-1	TRBJ1-6	-
CASSFRAYNEQFF	TRBV6-2/TRBV6-3	TRBJ2-1	-
CASSNRLAGLQETQYF	TRBV11-2	TRBJ2-5	TRBD2
CASSFVAGGADTQYF	TRBV28	TRBJ2-3	TRBD2
CASSLDSGLAEAFF	TRBV7-9	TRBJ1-1	-
CASSPGPGSQPQHF	TRBV4-3	TRBJ1-5	-
CASSFGSLLSTQFF	TRBV28	TRBJ2-1	-
CASSPNRRTDTQYF	TRBV4-3	TRBJ2-3	-
CASRVEGNTGELFF	TRBV7-3	TRBJ2-2	-
CASSHGFGGLEKLFF	TRBV3-1	TRBJ1-4	-
CASSRDRDEKLFF	TRBV4-3	TRBJ1-4	TRBD1
CASSPNRSISGIADTQYF	TRBV14	TRBJ2-3	TRBD2
CASSLEGRGEVSPLHF	TRBV6-6	TRBJ1-6	-
CASSPPDREYEQYF	TRBV9	TRBJ2-7	-
CASAPPGGSYNEQFF	TRBV12-5	TRBJ2-1	TRBD2
CASMRTGGGYEQYF	TRBV2	TRBJ2-7	TRBD1
CASSLRLADSTDTQYF	TRBV12-3/TRBV12-4	TRBJ2-3	TRBD2
CASNRGLAGGETQYF	TRBV5-1	TRBJ2-5	TRBD2
CASSPATTFNEQFF	TRBV7-3	TRBJ2-1	-
CASSEYEYRPNEKLFF	TRBV2	TRBJ1-4	-
CASSLVPLAGFTDTQYF	TRBV13	TRBJ2-3	TRBD2
CASSFDSQPQHF	TRBV7-8	TRBJ1-5	-
CASSQKGSPGELFF	TRBV5-1	TRBJ2-2	-
CASSLGGTKQFF	TRBV27	TRBJ2-1	-
CSALGQGLTDTQYF	TRBV29-1	TRBJ2-3	TRBD1
CASSWTGSGSGANVLTF	TRBV12-3/TRBV12-4	TRBJ2-6	TRBD1
CASSFRTGTEEQFF	TRBV7-9	TRBJ2-1	TRBD1
CASSLEGSSYNSPLHF	TRBV5-1	TRBJ1-6	-
CASSLMNTEAFF	TRBV7-9	TRBJ1-1	-
CASSLGGPYEQYF	TRBV12-3/TRBV12-4	TRBJ2-7	TRBD1
CASSRGTSVLEQFF	TRBV14	TRBJ2-1	TRBD2
CASSLSSLSNDEQYF	TRBV7-8	TRBJ2-7	-
CASSSGLGGGYGYTF	TRBV7-2	TRBJ1-2	-
CSVEDLQGLTDTQYF	TRBV29-1	TRBJ2-3	-
CASSGAAGGPSTGELFF	TRBV12-3/TRBV12-4	TRBJ2-2	TRBD2
CASSNLADEQFF	TRBV4-3	TRBJ2-1	-
CASSPGLGASYEQYF	TRBV12-3/TRBV12-4	TRBJ2-7	TRBD2
CAISDPDSGNTIYF	TRBV10-3	TRBJ1-3	-
CASRWTGRSSYNEQFF	TRBV6-5	TRBJ2-1	TRBD1
CSASLHRRLPFNEQFF	TRBV20-1	TRBJ2-1	-
CASSQDFGLAVDTQYF	TRBV4-3	TRBJ2-3	TRBD2
CNAIRVTASNQPQHF	TRBV20-1	TRBJ1-5	-
CATSDPRTAYGYTF	TRBV24-1	TRBJ1-2	-
CSARPHQNMNTEAFF	TRBV20-1	TRBJ1-1	-
CASSSGTAGWVDEQFF	TRBV11-3	TRBJ2-1	-
CASSYGGNYEQYF	TRBV6-2/TRBV6-3	TRBJ2-7	-
CASSLGQGPDTQYF	TRBV28	TRBJ2-3	-
CASSLVGDPPVF	TRBV7-2	TRBJ2-4	-
CASSLRGGDYGYTF	TRBV27	TRBJ1-2	-
CASRSGFNSNQPQHF	TRBV2	TRBJ1-5	-
CASSQKIQGELRNSPLHF	TRBV11-2	TRBJ1-6	-